This TCR beta chain was sequenced for a study of blood T cell repertoires in COVID-19 (dated by TCRdb to about 2020). Broadly, across the study: The collaborator samples originated in the United States, Italy and Spain and spanned the acute and convalescent phases of COVID-19. The material from the prospective study consisted of cDNA or gDNA derived from T cells, B-cell-depleted T cells, or PBMCs. Subjects who had been exposed to COVID-19, were actively infected with it, or had recovered from it provided the deeply sampled blood TCRbeta repertoires that made up the dataset. The repertoires were released in a freely available public database intended as a resource for research on the immune response to SARS-CoV-2. Samples came from the ongoing ImmuneRACE study (first 160 participants) plus 1,254 subjects from 6 global collaborators. Nearly every sample came with metadata listing a de-identified subject ID, COVID-19 status, age in years and sex. Where HLA class I and class II types were available, the types were taken from metadata supplied by the sample provider, not from assay-based typing. What the work shows at the level of the full study, not this receptor alone: Clinical and demographic metadata were provided uncurated, with the amount varying by source and participant.

TCRbeta CDR3 regions were amplified from genomic DNA using the immunoSEQ Assay, a bias-controlled multiplex PCR. As for the original processing: The number of nucleated cells in each sample was estimated from the amplification of reference gene primers within the assay. To quantify the absolute abundance of each unique TCRbeta CDR3 rearrangement, sequence reads were collapsed and filtered. Productive Simpson clonality was computed per sample as the square root of Simpson's diversity index over productive rearrangements. What TCRdb holds here is the immuneACCESS table cut down to in-frame rearrangements. Part of the clones is not present; checked against another copy, under half of the missing clones reflect an unresolved V gene, and the others are unexplained. The DNA was the basis for D and trimming; V, J and clone size are from that table. This sample gives 250,000 to 300,000 clones in total; roughly 77% of them show up just once. 3% to 3.5% of the sample is in the top ten clones.

Spanning cysteine to phenylalanine, the CDR3 consists of 14 amino acids. Only CDR3 DNA is held: 42 bases, read in frame from base 1. V sheds 1 base and J sheds 2 bases, leaving 10 bases between their ends. The germline V gene specifies SGHRS as CDR1 and YFSETQ as CDR2. The collaborating institutions used their own protocols to collect whole blood in K2EDTA tubes. For TCRbeta analysis, collaborator samples were shipped as frozen whole blood, as isolated PBMCs, or as DNA extracted from either sample type. This clone was seen repeatedly, ten times or more. It has no known antigen specificity. Base qualities are missing; no much larger clone stands one base away. The sample carries other DNA sequences with the same CDR3.

Rearrangement joined TRBV5-1 to TRBJ2-7; tentative D gene TRBD2, with 6 bases matching. Sequenced material: peripheral blood. The source is an elderly woman with acute or convalescent COVID-19. The CDR3 protein: CASSLSGGTYEQYF. The nucleotides are TGCGCCAGCAGCTTGAGTGGAGGGACCTACGAGCAGTACTTC.